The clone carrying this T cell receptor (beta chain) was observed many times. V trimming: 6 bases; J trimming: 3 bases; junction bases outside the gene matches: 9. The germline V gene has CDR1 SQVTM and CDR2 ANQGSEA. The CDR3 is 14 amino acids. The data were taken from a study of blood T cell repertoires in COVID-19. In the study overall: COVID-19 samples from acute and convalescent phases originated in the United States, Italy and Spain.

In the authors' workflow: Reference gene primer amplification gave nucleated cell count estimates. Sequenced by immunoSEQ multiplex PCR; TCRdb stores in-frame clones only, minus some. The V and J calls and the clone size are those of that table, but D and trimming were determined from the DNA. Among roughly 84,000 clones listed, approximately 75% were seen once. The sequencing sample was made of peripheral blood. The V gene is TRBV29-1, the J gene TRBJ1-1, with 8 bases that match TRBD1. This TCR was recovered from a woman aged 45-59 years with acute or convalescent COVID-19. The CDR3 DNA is TGCAGCGTGGGCTGGGAGACAGGGGACACTGAAGCTTTCTTT. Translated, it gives CSVGWETGDTEAFF.